This TCR beta chain stems from a study of T cell responses to AZD1222 COVID-19 vaccine. Study-wide points: Clonal diversity was possibly underestimated; the donors were predominantly white British and more often female. Spike-wide coverage was observed for vaccine-associated CD4 TCRs, with dominant responses at 160-218 and 743-854.

Points on this clone: Its antigen is not known.

TCRdb's table, derived via immunoSEQ multiplex PCR, lists solely in-frame clones and lacks some. The sample contains some 150,000 clones, more than 75% of which appear only once. Both about-4-week and about-12-week second-dose recipients were combined. The starting material was peripheral blood, obtained 28 days after the second AZD1222 dose. This clonotype was obtained from an adult who received the AZD1222 COVID-19 vaccine.

The CDR3 is CASSRTVNTEAFF. The CDR3 DNA reads TGTGCCAGCAGCCGGACGGTGAACACTGAAGCTTTCTTT. The genes are TRBV13 and TRBJ1-1; unclear D gene. The V and J ends lost 5 bases and 0 bases respectively, with 7 bases between them. CDR3 length: 13 amino acids. CDR1 PRHDT and CDR2 FYEKMQ come from the germline V gene (reference sequence).